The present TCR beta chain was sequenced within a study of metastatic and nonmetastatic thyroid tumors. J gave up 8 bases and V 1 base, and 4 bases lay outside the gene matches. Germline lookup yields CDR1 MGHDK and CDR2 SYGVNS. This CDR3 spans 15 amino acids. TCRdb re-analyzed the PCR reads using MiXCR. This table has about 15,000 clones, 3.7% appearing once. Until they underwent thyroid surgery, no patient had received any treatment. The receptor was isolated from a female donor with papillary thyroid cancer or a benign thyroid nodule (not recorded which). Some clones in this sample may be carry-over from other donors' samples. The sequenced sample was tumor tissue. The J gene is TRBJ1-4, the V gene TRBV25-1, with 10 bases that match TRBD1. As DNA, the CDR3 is TGTGCCAGCAGTGAATCCGGGACAGGGGCGGAAAAACTGTTTTTT. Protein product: CASSESGTGAEKLFF.